Described below is a single T cell receptor (beta chain) sequence and its context. Using immunoSEQ multiplex PCR, the repertoire was profiled, and TCRdb retains in-frame clones only, with some absent. Here the sample spans around 1.6 million clones, approximately 98% being singletons. V dropped 0 bases and J dropped 2; count of bases not matched to a gene: 0. Looked up from germline, CDR1 is GTSNPN and CDR2 is SVGIG (reference sequence). The CDR3 is 14 amino acids. The data are from a study of shared clonotypes between healthy human individuals. This sequence joins TRBV30 and TRBJ2-1; TRBD2 matches at 8 bases. Material: naive CD4+ T cells sorted from blood. Subset reported: CD45RA+ positively selected. This TCR was recovered from a man aged 25-40 years in good health. The CDR3 DNA reads as TGTGCCTGGAGTGTACTAGCGGCCTACAATGAGCAGTTCTTC. Residues: CAWSVLAAYNEQFF.